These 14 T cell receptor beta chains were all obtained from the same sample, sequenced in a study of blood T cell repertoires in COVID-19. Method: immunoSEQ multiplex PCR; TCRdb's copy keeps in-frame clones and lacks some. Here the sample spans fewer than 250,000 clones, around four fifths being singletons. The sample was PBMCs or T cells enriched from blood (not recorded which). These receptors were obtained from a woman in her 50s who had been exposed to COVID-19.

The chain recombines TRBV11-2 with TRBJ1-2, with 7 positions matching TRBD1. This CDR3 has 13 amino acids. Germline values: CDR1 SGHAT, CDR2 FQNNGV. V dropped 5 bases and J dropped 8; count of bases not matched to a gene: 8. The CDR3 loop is CASSPRGFEGYTF. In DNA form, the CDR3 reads TGTGCCAGCAGCCCCAGGGGGTTCGAGGGCTACACCTTC.

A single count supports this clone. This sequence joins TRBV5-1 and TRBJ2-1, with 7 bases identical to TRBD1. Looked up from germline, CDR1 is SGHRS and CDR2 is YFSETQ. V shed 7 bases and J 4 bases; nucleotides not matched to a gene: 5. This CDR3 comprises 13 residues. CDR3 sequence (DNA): TGCGCCAGCGCCGGGACAGATTACAATGAGCAGTTCTTC. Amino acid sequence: CASAGTDYNEQFF.

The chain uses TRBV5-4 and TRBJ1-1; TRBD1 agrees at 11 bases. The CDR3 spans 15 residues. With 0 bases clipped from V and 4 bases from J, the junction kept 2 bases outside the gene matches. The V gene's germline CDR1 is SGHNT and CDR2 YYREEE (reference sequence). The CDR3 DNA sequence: TGTGCCAGCAGCTTGGGCGGGACAGGGGGCACTGAAGCTTTCTTT. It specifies CASSLGGTGGTEAFF.

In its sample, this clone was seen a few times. CDR3 sequence (DNA): TGTGCCAGCAGTAGCGGTGGTGCCGGGGAGCTGTTTTTT. Its translation: CASSSGGAGELFF. This chain connects TRBV7-9 to TRBJ2-2; TRBD2 is a possible D gene (6 bases). Germline CDR1 is SEHNR and CDR2 is FQNEAQ (reference sequence). The ends were cut back, 6 bases at V and 6 bases at J, with 11 bases in the middle. The CDR3 contains 13 residues.

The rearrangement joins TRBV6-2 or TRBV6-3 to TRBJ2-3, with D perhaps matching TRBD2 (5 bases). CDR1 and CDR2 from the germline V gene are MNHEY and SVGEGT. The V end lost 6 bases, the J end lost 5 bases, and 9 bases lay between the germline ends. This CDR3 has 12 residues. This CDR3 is CASSPGGDTQYF. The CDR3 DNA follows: TGTGCCAGCAGCCCCGGAGGAGATACGCAGTATTTT.

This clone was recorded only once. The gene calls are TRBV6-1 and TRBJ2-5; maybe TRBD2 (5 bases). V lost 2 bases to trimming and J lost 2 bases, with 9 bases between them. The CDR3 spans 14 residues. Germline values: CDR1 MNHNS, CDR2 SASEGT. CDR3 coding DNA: TGTGCCAGCAGTGAAAATCGGGGACAAGAGACCCAGTACTTC. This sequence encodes CASSENRGQETQYF.

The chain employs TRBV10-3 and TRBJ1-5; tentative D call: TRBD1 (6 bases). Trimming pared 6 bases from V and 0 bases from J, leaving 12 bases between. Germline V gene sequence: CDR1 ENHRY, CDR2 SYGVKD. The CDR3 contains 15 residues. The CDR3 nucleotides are TGTGCCATCAGGGAGGGACAAGATAGCAATCAGCCCCAGCATTTT. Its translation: CAIREGQDSNQPQHF.

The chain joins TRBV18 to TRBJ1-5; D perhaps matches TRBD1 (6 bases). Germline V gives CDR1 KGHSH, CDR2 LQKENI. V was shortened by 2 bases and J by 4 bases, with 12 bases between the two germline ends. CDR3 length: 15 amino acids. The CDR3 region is CASSPGDRPNQPQHF. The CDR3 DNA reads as TGTGCCAGCTCACCAGGCGACAGGCCGAATCAGCCCCAGCATTTT.

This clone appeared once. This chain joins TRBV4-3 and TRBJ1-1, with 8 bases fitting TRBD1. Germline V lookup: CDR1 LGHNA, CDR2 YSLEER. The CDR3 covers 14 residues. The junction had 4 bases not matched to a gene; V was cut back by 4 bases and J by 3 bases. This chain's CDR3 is CASSLDRAYTEAFF. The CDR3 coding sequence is TGCGCCAGCAGCCTGGACAGGGCATACACTGAAGCTTTCTTT.

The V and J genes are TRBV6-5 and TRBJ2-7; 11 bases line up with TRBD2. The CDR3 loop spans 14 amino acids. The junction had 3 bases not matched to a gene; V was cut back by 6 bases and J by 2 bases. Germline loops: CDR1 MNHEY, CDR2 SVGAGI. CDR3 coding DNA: TGTGCCAGCAGCAGGACTAGCGGGCCCTACGAGCAGTACTTC. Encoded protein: CASSRTSGPYEQYF.

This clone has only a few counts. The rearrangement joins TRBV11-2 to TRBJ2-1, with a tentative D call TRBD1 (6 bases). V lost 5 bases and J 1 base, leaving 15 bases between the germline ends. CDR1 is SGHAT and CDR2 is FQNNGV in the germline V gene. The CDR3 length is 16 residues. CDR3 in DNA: TGTGCCAGCAGCAAAGGGTCGCAGGGGTCCTACAATGAGCAGTTCTTC. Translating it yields CASSKGSQGSYNEQFF.

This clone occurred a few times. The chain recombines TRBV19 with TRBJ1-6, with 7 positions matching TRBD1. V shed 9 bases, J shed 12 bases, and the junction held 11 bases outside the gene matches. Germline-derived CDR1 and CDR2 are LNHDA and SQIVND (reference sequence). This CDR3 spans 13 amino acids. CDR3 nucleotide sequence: TGTGCCAGCGGTGGAAGGGGGCACAGACCCCTCCACTTT. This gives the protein CASGGRGHRPLHF.

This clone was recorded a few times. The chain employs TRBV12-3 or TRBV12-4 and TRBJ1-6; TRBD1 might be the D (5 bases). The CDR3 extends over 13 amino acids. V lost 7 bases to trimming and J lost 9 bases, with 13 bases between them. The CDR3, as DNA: TGTGCCAGCACCTTTGGAGGGGTTTCACCCCTCCACTTT. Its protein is CASTFGGVSPLHF.

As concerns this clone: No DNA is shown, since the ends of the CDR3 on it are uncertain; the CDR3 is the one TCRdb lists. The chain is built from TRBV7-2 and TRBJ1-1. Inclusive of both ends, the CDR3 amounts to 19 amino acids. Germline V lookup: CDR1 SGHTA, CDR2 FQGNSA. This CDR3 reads CASSIFAPDFRPWNTEAFF.